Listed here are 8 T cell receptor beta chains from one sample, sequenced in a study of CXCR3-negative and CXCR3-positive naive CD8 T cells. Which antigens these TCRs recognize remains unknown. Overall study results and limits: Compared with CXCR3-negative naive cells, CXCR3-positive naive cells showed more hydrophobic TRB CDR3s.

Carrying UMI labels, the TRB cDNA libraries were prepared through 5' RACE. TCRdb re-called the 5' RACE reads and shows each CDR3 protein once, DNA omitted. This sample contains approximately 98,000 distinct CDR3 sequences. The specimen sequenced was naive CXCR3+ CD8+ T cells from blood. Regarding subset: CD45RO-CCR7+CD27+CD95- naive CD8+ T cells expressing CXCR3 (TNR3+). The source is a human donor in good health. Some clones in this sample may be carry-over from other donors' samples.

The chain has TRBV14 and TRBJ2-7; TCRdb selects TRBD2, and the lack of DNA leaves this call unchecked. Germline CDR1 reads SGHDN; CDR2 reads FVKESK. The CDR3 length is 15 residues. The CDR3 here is CASSQVSEGKDEQYF.

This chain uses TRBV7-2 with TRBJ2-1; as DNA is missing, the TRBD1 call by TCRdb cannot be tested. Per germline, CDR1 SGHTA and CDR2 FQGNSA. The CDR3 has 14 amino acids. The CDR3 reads CASSWDRSYNEQFF.

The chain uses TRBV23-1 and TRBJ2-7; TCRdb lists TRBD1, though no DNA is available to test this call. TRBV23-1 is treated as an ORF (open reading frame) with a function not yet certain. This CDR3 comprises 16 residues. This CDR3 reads CASSQGKTGNGYEQYF.

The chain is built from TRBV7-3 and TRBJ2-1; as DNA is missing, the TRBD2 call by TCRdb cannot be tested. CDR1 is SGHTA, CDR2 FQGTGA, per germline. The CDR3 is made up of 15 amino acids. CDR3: CASSALAGAGNEQFF.

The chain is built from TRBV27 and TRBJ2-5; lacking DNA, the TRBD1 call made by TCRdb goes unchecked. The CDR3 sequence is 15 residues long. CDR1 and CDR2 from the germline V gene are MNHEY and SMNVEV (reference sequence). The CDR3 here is CASSPLGGYQETQYF.

This chain's CDR3 is CASSLILGTPTGELFF. The chain joins TRBV7-6 to TRBJ2-2; TCRdb proposes TRBD1, but this gene call is untestable without DNA. Germline V CDR1 and CDR2: SGHVS, FNYEAQ. The CDR3 runs 16 residues.

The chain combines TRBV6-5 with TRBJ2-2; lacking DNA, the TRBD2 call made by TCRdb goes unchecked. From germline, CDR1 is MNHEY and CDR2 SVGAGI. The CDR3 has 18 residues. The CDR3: CASSYHARLARNTGELFF.

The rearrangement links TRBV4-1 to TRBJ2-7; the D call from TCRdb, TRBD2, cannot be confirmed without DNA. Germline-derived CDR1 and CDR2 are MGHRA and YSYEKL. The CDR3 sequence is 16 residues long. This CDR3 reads CASSQDLKRSSYEQYF.